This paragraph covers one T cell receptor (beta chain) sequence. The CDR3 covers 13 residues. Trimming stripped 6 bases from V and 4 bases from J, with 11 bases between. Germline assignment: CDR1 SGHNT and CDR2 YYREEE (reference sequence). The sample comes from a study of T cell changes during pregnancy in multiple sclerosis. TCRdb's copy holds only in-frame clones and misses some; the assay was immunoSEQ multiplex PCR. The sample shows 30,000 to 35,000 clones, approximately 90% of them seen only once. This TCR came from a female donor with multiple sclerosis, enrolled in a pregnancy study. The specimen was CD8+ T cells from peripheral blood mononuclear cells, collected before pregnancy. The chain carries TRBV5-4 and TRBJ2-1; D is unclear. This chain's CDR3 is CASNAEAYNEQFF. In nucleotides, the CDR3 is TGTGCCAGCAATGCTGAAGCGTACAATGAGCAGTTCTTC.